This paragraph covers one T cell receptor beta chain sequence. The antigen remains undetermined. The sample belongs to a study of OX40 agonist ivuxolimab in advanced cancers. Study-wide results and caveats: Among the least clonally expanded were partial responders at 0.1-3.0 mg/kg. At 0.1 to 3.0 mg/kg, CD4+ and CD8+ blood T cells expanded clonally by week 6.

The CDR3 has 13 residues. V lost 3 bases and J lost 0, with 3 bases in between. Germline-derived CDR1 and CDR2 are MNHEY and SMNVEV (reference sequence). Sequencing used immunoSEQ multiplex PCR; TCRdb keeps in-frame clones, though not all of them. Counted here are some 45,000 clones, approximately 86% occurring once; the ten biggest clones make up 20% to 25%. The receptor was derived from an adult with an advanced solid tumor such as melanoma, head and neck, liver or kidney cancer. This sample comprised CD4+ or CD8+ T cells sorted from blood, obtained in a trial of the OX40 agonist ivuxolimab. The chain carries TRBV27 and TRBJ2-1; D unresolved. The CDR3 spells CASSFFSYNEQFF. The CDR3 DNA reads TGTGCCAGCAGTTTCTTCTCCTACAATGAGCAGTTCTTC.